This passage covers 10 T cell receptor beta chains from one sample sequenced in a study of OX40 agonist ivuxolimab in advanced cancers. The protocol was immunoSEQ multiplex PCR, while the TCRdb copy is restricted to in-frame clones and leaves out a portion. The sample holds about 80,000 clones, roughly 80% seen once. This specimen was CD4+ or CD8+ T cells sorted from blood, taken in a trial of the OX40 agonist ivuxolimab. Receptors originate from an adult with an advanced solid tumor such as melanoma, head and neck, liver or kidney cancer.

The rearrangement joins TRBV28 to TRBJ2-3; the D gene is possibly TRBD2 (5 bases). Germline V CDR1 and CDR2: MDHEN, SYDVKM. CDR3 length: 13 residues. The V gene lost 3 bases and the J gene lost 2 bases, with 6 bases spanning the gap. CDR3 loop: CASSFRDTDTQYF. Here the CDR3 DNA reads TGTGCCAGCAGTTTCCGGGACACAGATACGCAGTATTTT. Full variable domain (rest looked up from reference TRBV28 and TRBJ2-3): DVKVTQSSRYLVKRTGEKVFLECVQDMDHENMFWYRQDPGLGLRLIYFSYDVKMKEKGDIPEGYSVSREKKERFSLILESASTNQTSMYLCASSFRDTDTQYFGPGTRLTVL.

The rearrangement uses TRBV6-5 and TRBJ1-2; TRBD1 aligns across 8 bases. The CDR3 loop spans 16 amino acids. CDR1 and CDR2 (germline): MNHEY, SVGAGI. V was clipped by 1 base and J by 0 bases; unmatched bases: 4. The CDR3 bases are TGTGCCAGCAGTTACTTGGACAGGGCCGCTAACTATGGCTACACCTTC. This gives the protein CASSYLDRAANYGYTF.

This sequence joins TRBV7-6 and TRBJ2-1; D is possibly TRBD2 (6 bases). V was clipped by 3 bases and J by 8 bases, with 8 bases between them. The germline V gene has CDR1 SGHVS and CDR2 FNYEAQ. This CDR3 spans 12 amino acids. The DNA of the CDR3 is TGTGCCAGCAGCTTTGGAGGGGATGAGCAGTTCTTC. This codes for CASSFGGDEQFF.

The chain's CDR3 is CASSFLGLDGGYTF. The CDR3 DNA is TGTGCCAGCAGTTTCTTGGGTTTAGATGGTGGCTACACCTTC. The chain carries TRBV27 and TRBJ1-2; D gene uncertain. The CDR3 contains 14 residues. CDR1 MNHEY and CDR2 SMNVEV come from the germline V gene (reference sequence). V shed 3 bases and J shed 7 bases, with 15 bases lying between them.

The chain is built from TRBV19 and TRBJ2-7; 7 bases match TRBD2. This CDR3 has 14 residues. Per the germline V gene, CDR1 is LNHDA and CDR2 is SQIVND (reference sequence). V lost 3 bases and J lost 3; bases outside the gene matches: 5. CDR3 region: CASSISGEGYEQYF. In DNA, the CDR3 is TGTGCCAGTAGTATTTCGGGGGAGGGCTACGAGCAGTACTTC.

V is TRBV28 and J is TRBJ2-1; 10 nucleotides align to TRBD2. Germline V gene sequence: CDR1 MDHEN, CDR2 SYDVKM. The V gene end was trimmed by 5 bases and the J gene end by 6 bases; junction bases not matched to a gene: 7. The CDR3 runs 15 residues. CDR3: CASSPSGRASNEQFF. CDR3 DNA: TGTGCCAGCAGTCCAAGCGGGAGGGCGTCCAATGAGCAGTTCTTC.

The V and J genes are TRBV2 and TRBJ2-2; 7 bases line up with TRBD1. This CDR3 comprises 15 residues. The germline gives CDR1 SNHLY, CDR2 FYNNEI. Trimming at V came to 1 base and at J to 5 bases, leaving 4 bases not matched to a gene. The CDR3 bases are TGTGCCAGCAGTGAAGGGGGACAGCTAACCGGGGAGCTGTTTTTT. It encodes CASSEGGQLTGELFF.

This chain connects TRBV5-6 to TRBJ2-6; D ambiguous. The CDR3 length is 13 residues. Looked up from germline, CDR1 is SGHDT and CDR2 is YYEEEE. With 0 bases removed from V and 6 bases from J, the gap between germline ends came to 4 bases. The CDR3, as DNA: TGTGCCAGCAGCTTGGGCGAGGCCAACGTCCTGACTTTC. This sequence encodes CASSLGEANVLTF.

The CDR3 reads CASSSGLGGYEQYF. The CDR3 coding sequence is TGTGCCAGCAGCTCTGGACTGGGAGGCTACGAGCAGTACTTC. The chain recombines TRBV5-6 with TRBJ2-7; a weak D match, TRBD2 (6 bases). CDR3 size: 14 residues. Germline values: CDR1 SGHDT, CDR2 YYEEEE. Trimming removed 3 bases at V and 3 bases at J, with 13 bases between. Full variable domain (remainder filled in from reference TRBV5-6 and TRBJ2-7): DAGVTQSPTHLIKTRGQQVTLRCSPKSGHDTVSWYQQALGQGPQFIFQYYEEEERQRGNFPDRFSGHQFPNYSSELNVNALLLGDSALYLCASSSGLGGYEQYFGPGTRLTVT.

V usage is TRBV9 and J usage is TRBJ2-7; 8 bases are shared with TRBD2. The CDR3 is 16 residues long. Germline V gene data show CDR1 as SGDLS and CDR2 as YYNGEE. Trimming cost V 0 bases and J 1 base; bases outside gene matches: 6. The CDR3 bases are TGTGCCAGCAGCGTAGACAGCGGGAGAGGATCCTACGAGCAGTACTTC. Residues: CASSVDSGRGSYEQYF.